The sequence of this T cell receptor beta chain was determined in a study of OX40 agonist ivuxolimab in advanced cancers. The V gene lost 5 bases and the J gene lost 6 bases, with 14 bases spanning the gap. CDR1 is LNHDA and CDR2 is SQIVND in the germline V gene (reference sequence). CDR3 length: 14 amino acids. The method was immunoSEQ multiplex PCR; TCRdb's version includes in-frame clones alone and lacks a portion of them. The sample shows roughly 91,000 clones, around nine tenths of them seen only once. The sample in question was CD4+ or CD8+ T cells sorted from blood, obtained in a trial of the OX40 agonist ivuxolimab. The chain uses TRBV19 and TRBJ2-1; weak D call: TRBD1 (8 bases). This clonotype originated in an adult with an advanced solid tumor such as melanoma, head and neck, liver or kidney cancer. The CDR3 is CASSEQGGSNEQFF. In nucleotides, the CDR3 is TGTGCCAGTAGTGAACAGGGGGGGAGCAATGAGCAGTTCTTC.